This note documents a single TCR beta chain sequence. The sample belongs to a study of blood T cell repertoires in COVID-19. Study in general: The United States, Italy and Spain were the sources of the acute and convalescent COVID-19 samples.

The protocol was immunoSEQ multiplex PCR, while the TCRdb copy is restricted to in-frame clones and leaves out a portion. Here the sample spans 350,000 to 400,000 clones, about 90% being singletons. The CDR3 is 15 amino acids. Trimming left V 6 bases short and J 4 bases short, with 18 bases between. In germline, CDR1 is LNHDA, CDR2 SQIVND (reference sequence). This TCR was sampled from a man aged 40-49 years in a cohort exposed to, infected with or recovered from COVID-19 (not recorded which). The sequencing sample was made of PBMCs or T cells enriched from blood (not recorded which). V usage is TRBV19 and J usage is TRBJ1-2; possible D gene TRBD1, 5 bases. The CDR3 sequence is CASRPRGDLGYGYTF. The CDR3 DNA reads as TGTGCCAGTAGACCCAGAGGGGACTTGGGCTATGGCTACACCTTC.